This TCR beta chain was sequenced for a study of blood T cell repertoires in COVID-19. Study information: Acute and convalescent COVID-19 specimens originated in the United States, Italy and Spain.

In its sample, this clone was seen a few times. In the authors' methods: Reference gene primers were amplified, and this amplification served to estimate nucleated cell counts. This table comes from immunoSEQ multiplex PCR, and its TCRdb copy is limited to in-frame clones, with some not included. The V and J calls and clone size come from that table; D and trimming were worked out from the DNA. The table records about 200,000 clones, roughly four fifths of them present only once. This CDR3 spans 13 amino acids. Germline CDR1 SNHLY, CDR2 FYNNEI. Between the trimmed V and J ends, which lost 5 bases and 9 bases, there was a span of 16 bases.

Sequencing was carried out using PBMCs or T cells enriched from blood (not recorded which). V usage is TRBV2 and J usage is TRBJ1-1; possibly TRBD1 for D (6 bases). The TCR comes from a woman aged 45-65 years who had been exposed to COVID-19. The CDR3 bases are TGTGCCAGCAGTATCCGGGACACCTCCCAAGCTTTCTTT. Its protein is CASSIRDTSQAFF.